The next 29 T cell receptor beta chains were all read from a single sample in a study of blood T cell repertoires in COVID-19. The protocol was immunoSEQ multiplex PCR, while the TCRdb copy is restricted to in-frame clones and leaves out a portion. The sample includes 130,000 to 150,000 clones, around 86% of them seen just once. The sample was peripheral blood. All receptors come from a human donor in a cohort sampled during active COVID-19.

The V call is TRBV28, the J call TRBJ1-4; D not certain. CDR1 is MDHEN and CDR2 is SYDVKM in the germline V gene. The CDR3 extends over 15 amino acids. V dropped 6 bases and J dropped 3 bases, with 14 bases sitting between them. This CDR3 is CASSPIGGSNEKLFF. DNA for the CDR3: TGTGCCAGCAGCCCCATTGGAGGGTCTAATGAAAAACTGTTTTTT.

V is TRBV24-1 and J is TRBJ2-3; 7 positions match TRBD1. The germline V gene encodes CDR1 KGHDR and CDR2 SFDVKD. The V and J ends lost 7 bases and 8 bases, in that order; junction bases with no gene match: 17. CDR3 size: 16 residues. This chain's CDR3 is CATSPQGVAARVTQYF. As DNA, the CDR3 is TGTGCCACCAGCCCGCAGGGGGTCGCGGCGAGGGTTACGCAGTATTTT.

The chain uses TRBV7-9 and TRBJ1-2; D unclear. The CDR3 runs 16 residues. The germline V gene encodes CDR1 SEHNR and CDR2 FQNEAQ (reference sequence). V lost 1 base to trimming and J lost 3 bases, with 15 bases between them. The CDR3 DNA reads TGTGCCAGCAGCTTAGAACGAACTGCGGCTTACTATGGCTACACCTTC. Translating gives CASSLERTAAYYGYTF.

CDR3 sequence reads: CASGRDRGPYEQFF. DNA of the CDR3: TGTGCCAGCGGTCGGGACAGGGGGCCGTATGAGCAGTTCTTC. The chain recombines TRBV28 with TRBJ2-1; TRBD1 agrees at 12 bases. The CDR3 has 14 residues. CDR1 and CDR2 from the germline V gene are MDHEN and SYDVKM. Trimming took 8 bases from V and 8 from J; bases not matched to a gene: 7.

The CDR3 reads CASSLGLAGEPYEQYF. The CDR3 DNA sequence: TGTGCCAGCAGCTTGGGACTAGCGGGAGAGCCCTACGAGCAGTACTTC. The chain employs TRBV5-4 and TRBJ2-7; 12 nucleotides match TRBD2. Losses at the gene ends were 0 bases for V and 2 bases for J; bases not matched to a gene: 3. The CDR3 contains 16 residues. In germline, CDR1 is SGHNT, CDR2 YYREEE (reference sequence).

The CDR3 spells CASSSHLEGLAGGIGEQYF. The CDR3 nucleotides read TGTGCCAGCAGCTCTCATTTGGAGGGACTAGCGGGAGGAATAGGGGAGCAGTACTTC. The chain combines TRBV5-4 with TRBJ2-7; 15 bases agree with TRBD2. Germline-derived CDR1 and CDR2 are SGHNT and YYREEE (reference sequence). After removal of 3 bases from V and 7 bases from J, the junction contained 17 bases not matched to a gene. There are 19 residues in the CDR3. The whole variable domain, remainder taken from reference TRBV5-4 and TRBJ2-7, is ETGVTQSPTHLIKTRGQQVTLRCSSQSGHNTVSWYQQALGQGPQFIFQYYREEENGRGNFPPRFSGLQFPNYSSELNVNALELDDSALYLCASSSHLEGLAGGIGEQYFGPGTRLTVT.

The chain uses TRBV5-1 and TRBJ2-5; D is uncertain. Germline V gene data show CDR1 as SGHRS and CDR2 as YFSETQ. Trimming left V 0 bases short and J 2 bases short, with 11 bases between. The CDR3 has 15 amino acids. The CDR3 sequence: CASSLGGSTQETQYF. The CDR3 DNA follows: TGCGCCAGCAGCTTGGGAGGTAGCACACAAGAGACCCAGTACTTC.

The chain carries TRBV3-1 (or the pseudogene TRBV3-2) and TRBJ1-3; unclear D gene. With 4 bases removed from V and 2 bases from J, the gap between germline ends came to 6 bases. Germline values: CDR1 LGHDT, CDR2 YNNKEL (reference sequence). The CDR3 is 13 amino acids. CDR3 DNA: TGTGCCAGCAGCCTCGACACTGGAAACACCATATATTTT. Residues: CASSLDTGNTIYF.

The chain joins TRBV28 to TRBJ2-7; D is ambiguous. Germline loops: CDR1 MDHEN, CDR2 SYDVKM. The CDR3 spans 14 residues. Trimming shortened V by 8 bases and J by 4 bases, and 18 bases separated the two germline ends. The CDR3 reads CASFSLKPNYEQYF. CDR3 DNA sequence: TGTGCCAGCTTCTCTCTAAAACCGAATTACGAGCAGTACTTC.

This clone is a singleton in its sample. CDR3 in amino acids: CASSSTGSTNEKLFF. CDR3 nucleotide sequence: TGTGCCAGCAGCTCAACAGGGTCAACTAATGAAAAACTGTTTTTT. The V gene is TRBV7-2, the J gene TRBJ1-4; D possibly corresponds to TRBD1 (6 bases). Germline CDR1 is SGHTA and CDR2 is FQGNSA. The CDR3 runs to 15 residues. V lost 4 bases to trimming and J lost 0 bases, with 9 bases between them.

This clone came up a few times. The genes are TRBV19 and TRBJ2-1, with 9 bases lining up with TRBD2. The CDR3 length is 14 residues. Looked up from germline, CDR1 is LNHDA and CDR2 is SQIVND (reference sequence). Trimming cost V 4 bases and J 2 bases; bases outside gene matches: 0. This CDR3 is CASSSGRAYNEQFF. The CDR3 region has the DNA TGTGCCAGTAGTAGCGGGAGGGCCTACAATGAGCAGTTCTTC. Complete variable domain (other parts from reference TRBV19 and TRBJ2-1): DGGITQSPKYLFRKEGQNVTLSCEQNLNHDAMYWYRQDPGQGLRLIYYSQIVNDFQKGDIAEGYSVSREKKESFPLTVTSAQKNPTAFYLCASSSGRAYNEQFFGPGTRLTVL.

The chain employs TRBV6-6 and TRBJ2-3; the match to TRBD1 covers 9 bases. The V gene end was trimmed by 6 bases and the J gene end by 5 bases; junction bases not matched to a gene: 12. The CDR3 extends over 16 amino acids. In germline, CDR1 is MNHNY, CDR2 SVGAGI (reference sequence). As DNA, the CDR3 is TGTGCCAGCAGCCGCCCCCGAGGGACAGGGTTAGATACGCAGTATTTT. As protein: CASSRPRGTGLDTQYF.

J is TRBJ2-5 and V is TRBV19; 8 bases fit TRBD2. Germline lookup yields CDR1 LNHDA and CDR2 SQIVND (reference sequence). The V and J ends lost 1 base and 1 base, in that order; junction bases with no gene match: 5. The length of the CDR3 is 16 residues. CDR3 loop: CASSIGTSWIQETQYF. The CDR3 DNA sequence: TGTGCCAGTAGTATAGGGACTAGCTGGATCCAAGAGACCCAGTACTTC.

The chain joins TRBV7-2 to TRBJ1-2, with unresolved D. This CDR3 has 14 amino acids. Germline lookup yields CDR1 SGHTA and CDR2 FQGNSA. V lost 1 base, J lost 7 bases, and 13 bases lay in between. CDR3: CASSLEPGVSGYTF. DNA for the CDR3: TGTGCCAGCAGCTTAGAACCGGGAGTGAGTGGCTACACCTTC.

The chain combines TRBV18 with TRBJ2-7, with 7 positions matching TRBD1. CDR1 is KGHSH, CDR2 LQKENI, per germline. The CDR3 spans 15 residues. V gave up 3 bases and J gave up 6 bases; unmatched junction bases: 11. The CDR3 spells CASSPRTGGVSEQYF. The CDR3 bases are TGTGCCAGCTCACCTCGGACAGGTGGAGTGTCCGAGCAGTACTTC.

The chain has TRBV24-1 and TRBJ2-2; D is uncertain. Trimming stripped 6 bases from V and 0 bases from J, with 7 bases between. CDR1 and CDR2 from the germline V gene are KGHDR and SFDVKD. The CDR3 has 14 residues. The CDR3: CATSTYPNTGELFF. The CDR3 DNA is TGTGCCACCAGTACCTACCCGAACACCGGGGAGCTGTTTTTT.

V is TRBV7-9 and J is TRBJ2-1, with 15 bases identical to TRBD2. This CDR3 is built from 17 residues. Germline values: CDR1 SEHNR, CDR2 FQNEAQ (reference sequence). J gave up 4 bases and V 6 bases, and 7 bases lay outside the gene matches. The CDR3 coding sequence is TGTGCCAGCAGGGGGACTAGCGGGAGGCCCCCTTACAATGAGCAGTTCTTC. It yields the protein CASRGTSGRPPYNEQFF.

This chain's CDR3 is CASSEEQRVNSEQYF. CDR3 nucleotide sequence: TGTGCCAGCAGTGAAGAGCAGCGTGTTAACTCCGAGCAGTACTTC. V is TRBV2 and J is TRBJ2-7; the D is unclear. Looked up from germline, CDR1 is SNHLY and CDR2 is FYNNEI. Trimming pared 1 base from V and 6 bases from J, leaving 16 bases between. CDR3 length equals 15 residues.

This sequence joins TRBV15 and TRBJ1-6, with 7 bases aligning to TRBD1. V lost 1 base and J lost 7; bases outside the gene matches: 7. CDR1 and CDR2 from the germline V gene are LNHNV and YYDKDF (reference sequence). The CDR3 extends over 16 amino acids. CDR3 sequence (DNA): TGTGCCACCAGCAGAGCTAGGGACAGCGGAAATTCACCCCTCCACTTT. As protein: CATSRARDSGNSPLHF.

The chain links TRBV6-2 or TRBV6-3 to TRBJ1-5; 7 bases fit TRBD1. This CDR3 has 14 residues. The junction had 8 bases not matched to a gene; V was cut back by 5 bases and J by 7 bases. Germline V gene data show CDR1 as MNHEY and CDR2 as SVGEGT. The CDR3 DNA follows: TGTGCCAGCAGTACCCCAGGGGGACGGCAGCCCCAGCATTTT. Its protein is CASSTPGGRQPQHF.

The chain combines TRBV6-1 with TRBJ1-4; 7 bases line up with TRBD1. In germline, CDR1 is MNHNS, CDR2 SASEGT. V gave up 2 bases and J gave up 7 bases; unmatched junction bases: 16. CDR3 length: 18 amino acids. The CDR3 coding sequence is TGTGCCAGCAGTGAATTCCGTCCCACCGGCAGGGGGAGTGAAAAACTGTTTTTT. Protein sequence: CASSEFRPTGRGSEKLFF.

This clone has just one count. This chain connects TRBV18 to TRBJ2-7, with a weak D call TRBD2 (6 bases). Germline V lookup: CDR1 KGHSH, CDR2 LQKENI. The CDR3 runs 16 residues. The V and J ends lost 0 bases and 7 bases respectively, with 19 bases between them. In DNA, the CDR3 is TGTGCCAGCTCACCACCGGGATCAGGAGGGGAGCAAGAGCAGTACTTC. Translating gives CASSPPGSGGEQEQYF.

The chain has TRBV11-2 and TRBJ2-7; 10 bases map to TRBD1. Germline V lookup: CDR1 SGHAT, CDR2 FQNNGV. The CDR3 sequence is 15 residues long. V was clipped by 4 bases and J by 3 bases; unmatched bases: 6. CDR3: CASSSYRDRGYEQYF. In nucleotides, the CDR3 is TGTGCCAGCAGCTCGTACCGGGACAGGGGCTACGAGCAGTACTTC. Supplemented by reference TRBV11-2 and TRBJ2-7, the full variable domain reads EAGVAQSPRYKIIEKRQSVAFWCNPISGHATLYWYQQILGQGPKLLIQFQNNGVVDDSQLPKDRFSAERLKGVDSTLKIQPAKLEDSAVYLCASSSYRDRGYEQYFGPGTRLTVT.

This clone was seen only once. V is TRBV5-4 and J is TRBJ1-1, with a possible D match to TRBD1 (6 bases). The length of the CDR3 is 14 residues. The germline V gene encodes CDR1 SGHNT and CDR2 YYREEE (reference sequence). Trimming took 3 bases from V and 1 from J, leaving 10 bases between them. Here the CDR3 reads CASSWTAKNTEAFF. The CDR3 DNA reads TGTGCCAGCAGCTGGACAGCGAAGAACACTGAAGCTTTCTTT.

This clone has just one count. V is TRBV29-1 and J is TRBJ2-7; weak D call: TRBD1 (6 bases). The germline V and J ends were trimmed by 7 bases and 6 bases, with 19 bases remaining between them. The CDR3 runs to 13 residues. Per the germline V gene, CDR1 is SQVTM and CDR2 is ANQGSEA. The CDR3 region has the DNA TGCAGCGCCAAGGGACAAACGGCGGGCGAGCAGTACTTC. Residues: CSAKGQTAGEQYF.

The chain has TRBV29-1 and TRBJ2-5, with D possibly being TRBD2 (5 bases). Germline V gives CDR1 SQVTM, CDR2 ANQGSEA. V lost 3 bases, J lost 4 bases, and 18 bases lay in between. CDR3 length: 15 residues. CDR3 sequence (DNA): TGCAGCGTTGACCCTACTAGTGGCGGCGGAGAGACCCAGTACTTC. Its protein product is CSVDPTSGGGETQYF.

This clone was observed a handful of times. The chain carries TRBV4-1 and TRBJ1-6; D is uncertain. Trimming pared 0 bases from V and 5 bases from J, leaving 8 bases between. Germline CDR1 MGHRA, CDR2 YSYEKL. The CDR3 is made up of 15 amino acids. The CDR3 DNA follows: TGCGCCAGCAGCCAAGACCCGGGTAATAATTCACCCCTCCACTTT. It specifies CASSQDPGNNSPLHF.

The V and J genes are TRBV28 and TRBJ2-7; the D is unclear. V shed 6 bases and J shed 0 bases, with 15 bases lying between them. This CDR3 region has 15 residues. Germline loops: CDR1 MDHEN, CDR2 SYDVKM. Written as DNA, the CDR3 is TGTGCCAGCAGGGATGACTTCTTCAGCTCCTACGAGCAGTACTTC. Amino acid sequence: CASRDDFFSSYEQYF. Full variable domain (outside the CDR3, taken from reference TRBV28 and TRBJ2-7): DVKVTQSSRYLVKRTGEKVFLECVQDMDHENMFWYRQDPGLGLRLIYFSYDVKMKEKGDIPEGYSVSREKKERFSLILESASTNQTSMYLCASRDDFFSSYEQYFGPGTRLTVT.

V and J are TRBV9 and TRBJ2-7; 10 positions match TRBD2. Germline V CDR1 and CDR2: SGDLS, YYNGEE. The CDR3 runs to 15 residues. The junction had 7 bases not matched to a gene; V was cut back by 5 bases and J by 2 bases. In DNA form, the CDR3 reads TGTGCCAGCAGTGAATTAGCGGGGGGACCCTACGAGCAGTACTTC. This codes for CASSELAGGPYEQYF.